These 3 T cell receptor beta chains were all obtained from the same sample, sequenced in a study of Graves' ophthalmopathy and Graves' hyperthyroidism. Amplification of TCR beta CDR3 regions used RNA transcripts. Following a first-round RT-PCR that used HTBI primers, a second-round multiplex PCR was carried out. In TCRdb, the multiplex PCR reads were re-called with MiXCR into one record per CDR3 protein. This sample has 220,000 or so distinct CDR3 sequences, with about a fifth found just once. Sequenced input: peripheral blood. The receptors derive from a woman between 50 and 59 years old with Graves' ophthalmopathy.

The table lists this clonotype with a few counts. The V and J genes are TRBV29-1 and TRBJ1-1, with TRBD1 matching over 8 bases. After removal of 6 bases from V and 1 base from J, the junction contained 7 bases not matched to a gene. The CDR3 runs to 14 residues. Germline CDR1 SQVTM, CDR2 ANQGSEA. The CDR3 here is CSVIKGQGNTEAFF. CDR3 nucleotide sequence: TGCAGCGTGATTAAAGGACAGGGGAACACTGAAGCTTTCTTT. Together with reference TRBV29-1 and TRBJ1-1, the CDR3 gives the full variable domain: SAVISQKPSRDICQRGTSLTIQCQVDSQVTMMFWYRQQPGQSLTLIATANQGSEATYESGFVIDKFPISRPNLTFSTLTVSNMSPEDSSIYLCSVIKGQGNTEAFFGQGTRLTVV.

V usage is TRBV15 and J usage is TRBJ1-2; D remains ambiguous. The CDR3 is 12 amino acids. Germline CDR1 LNHNV, CDR2 YYDKDF (reference sequence). V was clipped by 5 bases and J by 7 bases, with 11 bases between them. Here the CDR3 DNA reads TGTGCCACCAGCCCGGCGGGTACTGGCTACACCTTC. Its translation: CATSPAGTGYTF.

This clonotype has ten or more counts. The chain uses TRBV2 and TRBJ2-7, with no clear D. The CDR3 loop spans 14 amino acids. V was pared by 7 bases and J by 2 bases, with 15 bases between. In germline, CDR1 is SNHLY, CDR2 FYNNEI. The CDR3 DNA follows: TGTGCCAGCACCCGCTCGGGTGTGGCCTACGAGCAGTACTTC. Its protein product is CASTRSGVAYEQYF.